This TCR beta chain originates from a study of shared clonotypes between healthy human individuals. The study, taken as a whole, reports: Memory subsets had estimated richness that was generally smaller than that of naive subsets.

The study separated CD4+ cells into CD45RA+ naive and CD45RA-negative memory subsets. Profiled with immunoSEQ multiplex PCR; TCRdb holds only in-frame clones, not every one. The data show about 2.5 million clones, just under 95% seen once. CDR3 length equals 12 residues. V shed 2 bases and J shed 4 bases, with 6 bases lying between them. Germline V gives CDR1 SGHNT, CDR2 YYREEE (reference sequence). With respect to this clone: Its target is not known.

Sequences were obtained from naive CD4+ T cells from PBMCs. Subset noted: CD45RA+ positively selected. The TCR comes from a man aged 18 to 29 in good health. Some clones in this sample may be carry-over from other donors' samples. This rearrangement joins TRBV5-4 to TRBJ2-5; no clear D gene. This CDR3 reads CASSFGAETQYF. The CDR3 bases are TGTGCCAGCAGCTTTGGCGCAGAGACCCAGTACTTC.